This paragraph covers one T cell receptor (beta chain) sequence. Its antigen is undetermined. The V and J ends lost 6 bases and 2 bases respectively, with 17 bases between them. The CDR3 contains 16 residues. CDR1 is MDHEN, CDR2 SYDVKM, per germline. This specimen comes from a study of OX40 agonist ivuxolimab in advanced cancers. Broader study findings: By week 6 at 0.1 to 3.0 mg/kg, blood CD4+ and CD8+ T cells had expanded clonally.

Sequencing used immunoSEQ multiplex PCR; TCRdb keeps in-frame clones, though not all of them. The table records around 68,000 clones, about 85% of them present only once. The V and J genes are TRBV28 and TRBJ1-5; TRBD1 might be the D (5 bases). Sample: CD4+ or CD8+ T cells sorted from blood, taken in a trial of the OX40 agonist ivuxolimab. The receptor comes from an adult with an advanced solid tumor such as melanoma, head and neck, liver or kidney cancer. This CDR3 reads CASSHTEGLGNQPQHF. The CDR3 DNA reads as TGTGCCAGCAGCCATACAGAGGGGCTCGGCAATCAGCCCCAGCATTTT. Complete variable domain (other parts from reference TRBV28 and TRBJ1-5): DVKVTQSSRYLVKRTGEKVFLECVQDMDHENMFWYRQDPGLGLRLIYFSYDVKMKEKGDIPEGYSVSREKKERFSLILESASTNQTSMYLCASSHTEGLGNQPQHFGDGTRLSIL.